The 15 T cell receptor beta chains below come from one sample, sequenced in a study of T cell responses to AZD1222 COVID-19 vaccine. Sequenced by immunoSEQ multiplex PCR; TCRdb stores in-frame clones only, minus some. The table has some 150,000 clones, over 75% seen once; the top ten hold roughly 5.2%. Sample: peripheral blood, taken 28 days after the second dose of the MenACWY control vaccine. These receptors came from an adult who received the MenACWY meningococcal vaccine as a control.

The chain combines TRBV15 with TRBJ2-3; 8 bases fit TRBD2. Germline V gene data show CDR1 as LNHNV and CDR2 as YYDKDF (reference sequence). Germline trimming cut 0 bases from V and 7 bases from J; bases unmatched to any gene: 9. This CDR3 spans 16 amino acids. The CDR3 coding sequence is TGTGCCACCAGCAGAGATATCAGCGGGAGTTTATATACGCAGTATTTT. Amino acid sequence: CATSRDISGSLYTQYF.

This clone was found once. The CDR3 spells CASSFGPRYEQYF. The CDR3, as DNA: TGTGCCAGCAGTTTCGGCCCGAGATACGAGCAGTACTTC. This chain links TRBV12-3 or TRBV12-4 with TRBJ2-7; unclear D gene. The CDR3 sequence is 13 residues long. V was clipped by 3 bases and J by 4 bases, with 10 bases between them.

CDR3 sequence: CAWRELGPTFF. Written as DNA, the CDR3 is TGTGCCTGGAGGGAACTCGGGCCCACATTCTTC. This chain uses TRBV30 with TRBJ2-1; D unclear. V was trimmed by 3 bases and J by 16 bases, leaving 16 bases between them. The length of the CDR3 is 11 residues. Germline V lookup: CDR1 GTSNPN, CDR2 SVGIG (reference sequence).

The CDR3 spells CASSPRTGKYNEQFF. As DNA, the CDR3 is TGTGCCAGCTCACCTAGGACAGGGAAATACAATGAGCAGTTCTTC. The V gene is TRBV18, the J gene TRBJ2-1, with TRBD1 matching 8 bases. V lost 3 bases and J lost 4; bases outside the gene matches: 5. The CDR3 is 15 amino acids. CDR1 is KGHSH, CDR2 LQKENI, per germline.

The J gene is TRBJ1-5, the V gene TRBV19; weak D call: TRBD1 (5 bases). With 3 bases removed from V and 6 bases from J, the gap between germline ends came to 9 bases. Per the germline V gene, CDR1 is LNHDA and CDR2 is SQIVND (reference sequence). CDR3 length: 13 amino acids. The CDR3 nucleotides read TGTGCCAGTAGTATCAGGGTAGCTCAGCCCCAGCATTTT. It translates to CASSIRVAQPQHF.

The V and J genes are TRBV19 and TRBJ1-1; 9 bases align to TRBD1. Germline trimming cut 6 bases from V and 5 bases from J; bases unmatched to any gene: 10. The CDR3 spans 15 residues. Germline assignment: CDR1 LNHDA and CDR2 SQIVND (reference sequence). The CDR3 sequence is CASSTKQGARTEAFF. As DNA, the CDR3 is TGTGCCAGTAGCACAAAACAGGGGGCACGAACTGAAGCTTTCTTT. The entire variable domain, with the rest obtained from reference TRBV19 and TRBJ1-1, is as follows: DGGITQSPKYLFRKEGQNVTLSCEQNLNHDAMYWYRQDPGQGLRLIYYSQIVNDFQKGDIAEGYSVSREKKESFPLTVTSAQKNPTAFYLCASSTKQGARTEAFFGQGTRLTVV.

The J gene is TRBJ2-7, the V gene TRBV28, with a possible D match to TRBD1 (6 bases). The CDR3 runs to 13 residues. The germline gives CDR1 MDHEN, CDR2 SYDVKM. Between the trimmed V and J ends, which lost 7 bases and 2 bases, there was a span of 12 bases. The CDR3 region has the DNA TGTGCCAGCACGGGCCGGACAGCCTACGAGCAGTACTTC. Residues: CASTGRTAYEQYF. Together with reference TRBV28 and TRBJ2-7, the CDR3 gives the full variable domain: DVKVTQSSRYLVKRTGEKVFLECVQDMDHENMFWYRQDPGLGLRLIYFSYDVKMKEKGDIPEGYSVSREKKERFSLILESASTNQTSMYLCASTGRTAYEQYFGPGTRLTVT.

About this clone itself: Within the sample, other DNA sequences also encode this same CDR3. The V gene is TRBV12-3 or TRBV12-4, the J gene TRBJ2-5; D ambiguous. The CDR3 is made up of 11 amino acids. V gave up 2 bases and J gave up 5 bases, with 3 bases separating them. CDR3 loop: CASSLLETQYF. DNA for the CDR3: TGTGCCAGCAGTTTATTGGAGACCCAGTACTTC.

The chain links TRBV21-1 to TRBJ1-2. TRBV21-1 is a known pseudogene. This CDR3 comprises 13 residues. The CDR3 region is CASSERANYGYTF. The CDR3 DNA is TGTGCCAGCAGTGAGAGAGCTAACTATGGCTACACCTTC.

The chain recombines TRBV4-3 with TRBJ2-5; D may match TRBD1 or TRBD2 (6 bases each). CDR1 and CDR2 from the germline V gene are LGHNA and YSLEER. Trimming removed 1 base from V and 7 bases from J, with 10 bases in between. This CDR3 comprises 13 residues. In DNA form, the CDR3 reads TGCGCCAGCAGCCAAGGCGAGGGGGGGACCCAGTACTTC. It is translated as CASSQGEGGTQYF.

The rearrangement uses TRBV7-2 and TRBJ2-2; D is uncertain. V was clipped by 3 bases and J by 0 bases, with 11 bases between them. CDR1 and CDR2 from the germline V gene are SGHTA and FQGNSA. The CDR3 length is 16 residues. The CDR3 protein is CASSFLGPSNTGELFF. DNA for the CDR3: TGTGCCAGCAGCTTCTTGGGCCCATCGAACACCGGGGAGCTGTTTTTT.

This rearrangement joins TRBV28 to TRBJ1-5; 7 bases map to TRBD1. The length of the CDR3 is 16 residues. Germline CDR1 is MDHEN and CDR2 is SYDVKM. V shed 6 bases, J shed 6 bases, and the junction held 14 bases outside the gene matches. The CDR3 DNA reads as TGTGCCAGCAGATCCACACAGGGGTACGGGAGTCAGCCCCAGCATTTT. Protein: CASRSTQGYGSQPQHF.

V gene TRBV4-1 combines with J gene TRBJ1-6; D gene uncertain. The CDR3 is 17 amino acids. The V gene's germline CDR1 is MGHRA and CDR2 YSYEKL. V was clipped by 2 bases and J by 0 bases, with 11 bases between them. CDR3: CASSQIHSSSYNSPLHF. As DNA, the CDR3 is TGCGCCAGCAGCCAAATCCACAGTAGCTCCTATAATTCACCCCTCCACTTT.

This clone was observed a handful of times. This sequence joins TRBV5-6 and TRBJ2-2, with TRBD2 matching 7 bases. This CDR3 comprises 16 residues. Losses at the gene ends were 2 bases for V and 3 bases for J; bases not matched to a gene: 7. CDR1 SGHDT and CDR2 YYEEEE come from the germline V gene. The CDR3 bases are TGTGCCAGCAGCTTCTCCGGGAGGAGGGACACCGGGGAGCTGTTTTTT. Amino acid sequence: CASSFSGRRDTGELFF.

This chain links TRBV5-3 with TRBJ1-3; D is perhaps TRBD1 (6 bases). TRBV5-3 is an open reading frame whose function is uncertain. CDR3 length equals 23 residues. V was pared by 0 bases and J by 3 bases, with 34 bases between. For the CDR3, the DNA is TGTGCCAGAAGCTTGGCCAGGGGTGCCAAATCCCTGGCGGGGCGCTGGGATGGAAACACCATATATTTT. Translated: CARSLARGAKSLAGRWDGNTIYF.